The T cell receptor (beta chain) described here comes from a study of Graves' ophthalmopathy and Graves' hyperthyroidism. For repertoire sequencing, the TCR beta CDR3 regions were amplified from RNA transcripts. The library came from an HTBI-primed first-round RT-PCR and a second-round multiplex PCR. TCRdb called the multiplex PCR reads again in MiXCR, with one record for every CDR3 protein. The table records almost 750,000 distinct CDR3 sequences, roughly 41% of them present only once. This clonotype has just a few counts. Its antigen is not known. Notes on the study in general: Most thyroid clonotypes expanded beyond 0.001 frequency were also found in blood.

The TCR originated in an adult man with Graves' ophthalmopathy. Sequenced sample: peripheral blood.

The CDR3 DNA reads as TGTGCCATCAGTGAGTCGAGGGCAGCCCGAAATGGCAATCAGCCCCAGCATTTT. Protein: CAISESRAARNGNQPQHF. V and J are TRBV10-3 and TRBJ1-5; D is unresolved. The CDR3 totals 18 residues. CDR1 is ENHRY and CDR2 is SYGVKD in the germline V gene. Trimming took off 0 bases at V and 2 bases at J, with 17 bases between the two ends.